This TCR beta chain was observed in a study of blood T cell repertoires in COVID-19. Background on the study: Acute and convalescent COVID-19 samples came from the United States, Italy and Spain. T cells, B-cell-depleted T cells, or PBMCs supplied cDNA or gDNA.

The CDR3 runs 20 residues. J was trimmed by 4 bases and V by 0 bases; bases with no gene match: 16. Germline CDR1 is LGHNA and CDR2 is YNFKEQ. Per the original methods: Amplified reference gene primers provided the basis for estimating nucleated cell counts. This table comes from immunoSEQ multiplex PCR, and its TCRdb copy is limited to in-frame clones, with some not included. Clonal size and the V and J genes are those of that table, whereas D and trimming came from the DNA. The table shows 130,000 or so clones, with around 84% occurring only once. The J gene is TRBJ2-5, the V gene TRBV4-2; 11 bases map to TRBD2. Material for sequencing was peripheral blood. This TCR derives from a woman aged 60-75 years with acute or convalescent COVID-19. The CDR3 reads CASSQDPPNLVAGGGETQYF. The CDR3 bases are TGTGCCAGCAGCCAAGATCCTCCCAACTTGGTAGCGGGGGGGGGAGAGACCCAGTACTTC.